This T cell receptor beta chain was recorded in a study of beta chain features in type 1 diabetes. All of the isolated RNA was reverse transcribed, so expressed TCRB transcripts were sequenced. Clones were sequenced by immunoSEQ multiplex PCR, and TCRdb holds only the in-frame ones, with some missing. Here the sample spans hundreds of thousands of clones, roughly 9% being singletons. CDR1 and CDR2 from the germline V gene are SEHNR and FQNEAQ (reference sequence). V gave up 2 bases and J gave up 5 bases, with 15 bases separating them. This CDR3 has 15 amino acids. About this clone: Its antigen is currently unknown.

Per donor, one heparinised blood draw averaged around 0.12 L. Every sorted population was more than 95% pure. Study results and limitations: TCRB CDR3 length was moderately but significantly reduced in all four CD4+ subsets of Type 1 diabetes patients.

The sequenced sample was central memory CD4+ T cells from blood. The genes are TRBV7-9 and TRBJ2-5; TRBD1 might be the D (5 bases). The TCR was taken from a man younger than 45 with type 1 diabetes. The DNA of the CDR3 is TGTGCCAGCAGCTTAATCCGGCAGGGTGGGGAGACCCAGTACTTC. It encodes CASSLIRQGGETQYF.